This T cell receptor beta chain emerged from a study of T-cell memory formation after mild COVID-19 (dated by TCRdb to 2020 to 2022). Study-wide context: TCR sequence clusters from the two donors were largely donor specific. In a couple of donors, T-cell clones that expanded and contracted after mild COVID-19 were tracked by sequencing TCRalpha and TCRbeta repertoires over time. Two young, previously healthy adult volunteers, one female and one male, were included in the cohort. Paper-wide results and their limitations: Only a couple of mild cases were covered by the study, and larger cohorts that include severe cases with pre-infection samples were considered necessary. The detection of some responding clones in pre-infection memory suggests that pre-existing cross-reactive memory T cells joined the SARS-CoV-2 response. Contracting CD4+ clones appeared mostly in the CM and EM memory subsets, whereas CD8+ clones were enriched in EMRA. SARS-CoV-2 specificity was not confirmed for the second-wave clones peaking on day 37. Clones contracting from day 15 to 85 had balanced CD4/CD8 phenotypes, while a second wave expanding from day 15 to 37 was biased towards CD4+.

The CDR3 has 14 amino acids, counting the end cysteine and phenylalanine. Just the 42-base CDR3 DNA is kept, in frame starting at base 1. Compared with germline, V lacks 5 bases and J lacks 2 bases; bases without a gene match: 5. In the germline V gene, CDR1 corresponds to ENHRY and CDR2 to SYGVKD. This clonotype was detected a few times. This receptor's antigen is unknown. Base qualities are missing; no much larger clone stands one base away. Sequencer: Illumina NovaSeq 6000. TCRalpha and TCRbeta cDNA libraries were built by 5'RACE with constant-segment primers, adding sample barcodes and unique molecular identifiers. RNA was extracted from every sample with Trizol reagent. Amplification of the libraries took two PCR steps, and the second step added a second sample barcode plus Illumina TruSeq adapters. Sequencing of libraries was performed on an Illumina NovaSeq with 2 x 150 bp paired-end reads. The paper's processing steps were these. With migec v1.2.7, reads were demultiplexed and then collapsed into UMI-guided consensus sequences. Using mixcr v2.1.11, UMI consensuses were aligned to TRA and TRB V and J templates and then assembled into clonotypes. Expanded or contracted clonotypes were those called significant by both edgeR and NoisET, with noise models trained on biological replicates. For edgeR calls, a false discovery rate-adjusted p below 0.01 and a log2 fold-change threshold of 1 were applied. As an exploratory analysis of dynamics, max-normalized trajectories of the 1000 most abundant clonotypes were examined with PCA combined with hierarchical clustering. Separately sequenced CD4+ and CD8+ repertoires were used to assign a CD4 or CD8 phenotype to each responding clone. TCRdb itself trimmed the public reads at Q25 with fastp, ran MiXCR and retained productive beta chains. Every distinct CDR3 protein forms one entry, paired with its most common genes and DNA. The V and J calls and clone size come from TCRdb's table, not from the authors' own analysis. The sample has about 430,000 distinct CDR3 sequences on record, roughly 18% of them singletons. The ten largest clones take up around a fifth of the sample.

Ficoll-Paque density gradient centrifugation was used to isolate PBMCs. This receptor was taken from a man between 18 and 29 years old who had mild COVID-19 (a few samples of this study predate the infection). The sample titles of this study are shuffled in the database, so cell type and time point are left out; the donor was told from shared clones. Recombination connected TRBV10-3 to TRBJ2-7; 8 nucleotides in the junction match TRBD2. Specimen: PBMCs or a T cell subset sorted from them (not recorded which). The CDR3 in this case is CAISSGGLPYEQYF. Here is the DNA: TGTGCCATCAGTAGCGGGGGACTTCCCTACGAGCAGTACTTC.